The 3 T cell receptor beta chains below were found in one sample sequenced in a study of T cells of healthy individuals (dated by TCRdb to the late 2010s). The method behind the library was 5' RACE. Sequenced on an Illumina MiSeq. Through fastp at Q25 and MiXCR, TCRdb rebuilt clones from the public reads, retaining in-frame beta chains. Rows with a matching CDR3 protein are joined into one entry that keeps the most common DNA and genes. A total of tens of thousands of distinct CDR3 sequences appear in this sample, under 15% of them only once. The ten biggest clones cover about 16% of the sample. The receptors derive from a human donor in good health.

This clonotype is medium-sized. The rearrangement joins TRBV19 to TRBJ1-2; D unclear. The CDR3 is 14 amino acids. The V gene's germline CDR1 is LNHDA and CDR2 SQIVND (reference sequence). The V end lost 3 bases, the J end lost 2 bases, and 10 bases lay between the germline ends. Here the CDR3 DNA reads TGTGCCAGTAGTATCCGGGAGATGAACTATGGCTACACCTTC. Encoded protein: CASSIREMNYGYTF. The full variable domain, completed using reference TRBV19 and TRBJ1-2, is DGGITQSPKYLFRKEGQNVTLSCEQNLNHDAMYWYRQDPGQGLRLIYYSQIVNDFQKGDIAEGYSVSREKKESFPLTVTSAQKNPTAFYLCASSIREMNYGYTFGSGTRLTVV.

Ten or more counts support this clonotype. This chain links TRBV7-2 with TRBJ2-3; D is ambiguous. The CDR3 has 15 amino acids. V was clipped by 1 base and J by 0 bases, with 8 bases between them. Germline CDR1 and CDR2: SGHTA and FQGNSA. CDR3 in amino acids: CASSLVRPSTDTQYF. The CDR3 DNA reads as TGTGCCAGCAGCTTAGTAAGGCCGAGCACAGATACGCAGTATTTT. Full variable domain (outside the CDR3, taken from reference TRBV7-2 and TRBJ2-3): GAGVSQSPSNKVTEKGKDVELRCDPISGHTALYWYRQSLGQGLEFLIYFQGNSAPDKSGLPSDRFSAERTGGSVSTLTIQRTQQEDSAVYLCASSLVRPSTDTQYFGPGTRLTVL.

This clonotype was picked up a small number of times. The V call is TRBV6-1, the J call TRBJ1-5, with D hard to call. The V and J ends lost 3 bases and 0 bases respectively, with 18 bases between them. The CDR3 runs 18 residues. The germline V gene encodes CDR1 MNHNS and CDR2 SASEGT. CDR3 loop: CASSDLWGLHDSNQPQHF. The DNA of the CDR3 is TGTGCCAGCAGTGACCTTTGGGGTCTTCACGATAGCAATCAGCCCCAGCATTTT.